This entry lists 30 T cell receptor beta chains sequenced from one sample in a study of OX40 agonist ivuxolimab in advanced cancers. Assay used: immunoSEQ multiplex PCR; TCRdb lists only in-frame clones, some missing. This repertoire shows approximately 73,000 clones, 85% to 90% found once; its top ten account for 13%. This specimen was CD4+ or CD8+ T cells sorted from blood, taken in a trial of the OX40 agonist ivuxolimab. The receptor set was obtained from an adult with an advanced solid tumor such as melanoma, head and neck, liver or kidney cancer.

This clone was observed once. J is TRBJ2-6 and V is TRBV27, with 8 bases fitting TRBD1. Germline V gene lookup returns CDR1 MNHEY and CDR2 SMNVEV (reference sequence). CDR3 length: 16 residues. The J segment lost 1 base and the V segment lost 7 bases, leaving 6 bases of the junction unmatched. CDR3 in amino acids: CASKGQGLSGANVLTF. The CDR3 DNA is TGTGCCAGCAAAGGACAGGGACTTTCTGGGGCCAACGTCCTGACTTTC.

The CDR3 nucleotides are TGTGCCAGTAGTATAGTCGACAGGCTTGCGAACACCGGGGAGCTGTTTTTT. It specifies CASSIVDRLANTGELFF. The chain joins TRBV19 to TRBJ2-2, with D tentatively TRBD1 (6 bases). The CDR3 sequence is 17 residues long. Trimming took off 1 base at V and 0 bases at J, with 12 bases between the two ends. Germline CDR1 and CDR2: LNHDA and SQIVND (reference sequence).

V is TRBV14 and J is TRBJ2-1; D gene uncertain. Germline CDR1 reads SGHDN; CDR2 reads FVKESK. Trimming took 1 base from V and 3 from J, leaving 16 bases between them. CDR3 size: 17 residues. The chain's CDR3 is CASSQVVLSSGYNEQFF. The CDR3 DNA sequence: TGTGCCAGCAGCCAAGTCGTCCTCTCCTCCGGCTACAATGAGCAGTTCTTC.

The gene calls are TRBV13 and TRBJ1-6; D is undetermined. The CDR3 totals 17 residues. V gave up 3 bases and J gave up 10 bases, with 22 bases separating them. CDR1 PRHDT and CDR2 FYEKMQ come from the germline V gene (reference sequence). In DNA, the CDR3 is TGTGCCAGCAGCTTGAGAAGGCCCCCCAAAGAGAGGTCACCCCTCCACTTT. It codes for CASSLRRPPKERSPLHF.

This chain uses TRBV27 with TRBJ2-2; TRBD2 aligns across 13 bases. Trimming cost V 1 base and J 5 bases; bases outside gene matches: 4. Germline CDR1 and CDR2: MNHEY and SMNVEV (reference sequence). This CDR3 region has 17 residues. The DNA for the CDR3 is TGTGCCAGCAGTTTATGGACTAGCGGGAGCGATACCGGGGAGCTGTTTTTT. Its protein product is CASSLWTSGSDTGELFF.

V is TRBV10-3 and J is TRBJ1-5; a weak D match, TRBD1 (6 bases). There are 13 residues in the CDR3. Trimming took off 6 bases at V and 7 bases at J, with 13 bases between the two ends. CDR1 is ENHRY and CDR2 is SYGVKD in the germline V gene. The CDR3 region has the DNA TGTGCCATCAGGCCAGGGGTTGACCAGCCCCAGCATTTT. Protein sequence: CAIRPGVDQPQHF.

The V call is TRBV15, the J call TRBJ2-1; TRBD1 aligns across 7 bases. Germline trimming cut 0 bases from V and 3 bases from J; bases unmatched to any gene: 2. The CDR3 is made up of 15 amino acids. The germline CDR1 and CDR2 sequences are LNHNV and YYDKDF (reference sequence). This CDR3 is CATSREGQYYNEQFF. CDR3 coding DNA: TGTGCCACCAGCAGAGAGGGACAGTACTACAATGAGCAGTTCTTC.

V gene TRBV2 combines with J gene TRBJ1-4; D is possibly TRBD1 (6 bases). Germline V gives CDR1 SNHLY, CDR2 FYNNEI. The CDR3 consists of 11 residues. Trimming removed 10 bases at V and 7 bases at J, with 10 bases between. CDR3 loop: CAIGGGEKLFF. CDR3 sequence (DNA): TGTGCCATAGGGGGAGGTGAAAAACTGTTTTTT.

V usage is TRBV5-6 and J usage is TRBJ2-1; TRBD2 might be the D (6 bases). The germline V and J ends were trimmed by 4 bases and 1 base, with 18 bases remaining between them. CDR3 size: 17 residues. Germline assignment: CDR1 SGHDT and CDR2 YYEEEE. The CDR3: CASSVWEEAWSYNEQFF. CDR3 DNA: TGTGCCAGCAGCGTGTGGGAGGAGGCCTGGTCCTACAATGAGCAGTTCTTC.

The chain recombines TRBV18 with TRBJ1-4; the D is unclear. V was shortened by 3 bases and J by 7 bases, with 9 bases between the two germline ends. The CDR3 has 13 amino acids. The germline V gene encodes CDR1 KGHSH and CDR2 LQKENI. CDR3 in amino acids: CASSPGEGEKLFF. The CDR3 nucleotides are TGTGCCAGCTCACCGGGTGAGGGTGAAAAACTGTTTTTT. Full variable domain (remainder filled in from reference TRBV18 and TRBJ1-4): NAGVMQNPRHLVRRRGQEARLRCSPMKGHSHVYWYRQLPEEGLKFMVYLQKENIIDESGMPKERFSAEFPKEGPSILRIQQVVRGDSAAYFCASSPGEGEKLFFGSGTQLSVL.

The gene calls are TRBV29-1 and TRBJ1-5; weak D call: TRBD1 (5 bases). V was pared by 4 bases and J by 0 bases, with 13 bases between. CDR3 size: 15 residues. The V gene's germline CDR1 is SQVTM and CDR2 ANQGSEA. The CDR3 DNA follows: TGCAGCGTTGTACCGGCGGGGGGTAGCAATCAGCCCCAGCATTTT. As protein: CSVVPAGGSNQPQHF.

This rearrangement joins TRBV18 to TRBJ1-1; 7 nucleotides match TRBD1. The CDR3 is 12 amino acids. Unmatched junction bases numbered 4, after V lost 1 base and J lost 11 bases. CDR1 and CDR2 (germline): KGHSH, LQKENI. DNA for the CDR3: TGTGCCAGCTCACCACGGACAGGAGAGGCTTTCTTT. This codes for CASSPRTGEAFF.

The chain has TRBV5-6 and TRBJ2-4, with D maybe TRBD2 (7 bases). This CDR3 has 13 amino acids. Trimming removed 3 bases at V and 5 bases at J, with 9 bases between. CDR1 and CDR2 (germline): SGHDT, YYEEEE. The CDR3: CASSWEGENIQYF. For the CDR3, the DNA is TGTGCCAGCAGCTGGGAGGGGGAAAACATTCAGTACTTC. Drawing the rest from reference TRBV5-6 and TRBJ2-4, the complete variable domain is DAGVTQSPTHLIKTRGQQVTLRCSPKSGHDTVSWYQQALGQGPQFIFQYYEEEERQRGNFPDRFSGHQFPNYSSELNVNALLLGDSALYLCASSWEGENIQYFGAGTRLSVL.

The gene calls are TRBV15 and TRBJ2-7; D possibly corresponds to TRBD1 (5 bases). Germline CDR1 is LNHNV and CDR2 is YYDKDF (reference sequence). V was pared by 1 base and J by 3 bases, with 7 bases between. This CDR3 region has 13 residues. CDR3 nucleotide sequence: TGTGCCACCAGCAGAGGACAGAACTACGAGCAGTACTTC. It is translated as CATSRGQNYEQYF.

This clone was seen once. This chain joins TRBV4-1 and TRBJ2-7; no reliable D call. The V end lost 3 bases, the J end lost 0 bases, and 9 bases lay between the germline ends. This CDR3 is built from 14 residues. Germline V gives CDR1 MGHRA, CDR2 YSYEKL. The CDR3 DNA is TGCGCCAGCAGCCAGAGGTACCCCTCCTACGAGCAGTACTTC. Its protein product is CASSQRYPSYEQYF.

The chain recombines TRBV27 with TRBJ2-1, with D unclear. The CDR3 covers 12 residues. V gave up 5 bases and J gave up 1 base, with 3 bases separating them. Germline V lookup: CDR1 MNHEY, CDR2 SMNVEV (reference sequence). The CDR3 DNA reads TGTGCCAGCAGTAGGTCCTACAATGAGCAGTTCTTC. Translated: CASSRSYNEQFF.

This clone was detected once. J is TRBJ2-2 and V is TRBV9; D unresolved. The CDR3 runs to 15 residues. The V end was cut by 3 bases, the J end by 3 bases, with 12 bases between. The V gene's germline CDR1 is SGDLS and CDR2 YYNGEE. In nucleotides, the CDR3 is TGTGCCAGCAGCGGAGCGAGCCGAGACACCGGGGAGCTGTTTTTT. It translates to CASSGASRDTGELFF.

The genes are TRBV6-5 and TRBJ1-1, with 8 bases matching TRBD1. The CDR3 has 14 residues. Germline loops: CDR1 MNHEY, CDR2 SVGAGI. V trimming: 0 bases; J trimming: 5 bases; junction bases outside the gene matches: 2. Written as DNA, the CDR3 is TGTGCCAGCAGTTACTCACAGGGGGAGACTGAAGCTTTCTTT. Translation gives CASSYSQGETEAFF.

The chain joins TRBV6-1 to TRBJ2-7; 10 positions agree with TRBD1. With 4 bases clipped from V and 2 bases from J, the junction kept 2 bases outside the gene matches. Germline V gene lookup returns CDR1 MNHNS and CDR2 SASEGT. The CDR3 length is 14 residues. CDR3 sequence: CASSGQGATYEQYF. The CDR3 bases are TGTGCCAGCAGTGGACAGGGGGCGACCTACGAGCAGTACTTC.

The J gene is TRBJ1-5, the V gene TRBV19; D unclear. V lost 5 bases and J 5 bases, leaving 16 bases between the germline ends. CDR1 is LNHDA, CDR2 SQIVND, per germline (reference sequence). The CDR3 runs 15 residues. The CDR3: CASSGSYSLDQPQHF. The CDR3 bases are TGTGCCAGTAGTGGGTCATACAGCCTGGATCAGCCCCAGCATTTT.

V gene TRBV14 combines with J gene TRBJ2-7; D is unresolved. Trimming shortened V by 6 bases and J by 2 bases, and 11 bases separated the two germline ends. The CDR3 has 13 amino acids. The V gene's germline CDR1 is SGHDN and CDR2 FVKESK. In DNA form, the CDR3 reads TGTGCCAGCAGACCAGACGGAACCTACGAGCAGTACTTC. It is translated as CASRPDGTYEQYF.

The CDR3 DNA is TGTGCCAGCAGCTTGGCCAGGGACAGCCTCTCCTACAATGAGCAGTTCTTC. Translation gives CASSLARDSLSYNEQFF. The chain combines TRBV5-8 with TRBJ2-1, with TRBD1 matching 7 bases. In germline, CDR1 is SGHTS, CDR2 YDEGEE. This CDR3 has 17 amino acids. V shed 0 bases, J shed 0 bases, and the junction held 6 bases outside the gene matches.

The V call is TRBV7-8, the J call TRBJ2-5; no reliable D call. The closer fit of TRBJ2-7 to the DNA end suggests the J call may be wrong. CDR3 length: 11 residues. Germline V lookup: CDR1 SGHVS, CDR2 FQNEAQ. DNA for the CDR3: TGTGCCAGCAGCCCCCTCAGCGAGCAGTACTTC. It yields the protein CASSPLSEQYF.

V is TRBV5-1 and J is TRBJ2-1; unclear D gene. This CDR3 contains 13 residues. Germline CDR1 is SGHRS and CDR2 is YFSETQ. Trimming cost V 5 bases and J 5 bases, with 11 bases left between them. CDR3 bases: TGCGCCAGCAGAATCGTCCGGAACAATGAGCAGTTCTTC. It specifies CASRIVRNNEQFF.

The chain carries TRBV6-6 and TRBJ2-1; maybe TRBD2 (5 bases). The V gene lost 5 bases and the J gene lost 12 bases, with 23 bases spanning the gap. The CDR3 has 15 amino acids. Germline-derived CDR1 and CDR2 are MNHNY and SVGAGI (reference sequence). The DNA for the CDR3 is TGTGCCAGCAGTCCGTCACGGGGAGACCCCTTAGCGCAGTTCTTC. This gives the protein CASSPSRGDPLAQFF.

The chain combines TRBV7-9 with TRBJ1-4; D remains ambiguous. Germline lookup yields CDR1 SEHNR and CDR2 FQNEAQ (reference sequence). This CDR3 is 11 amino acids long. V gave up 3 bases and J gave up 4 bases, with 0 bases separating them. The CDR3 DNA reads TGTGCCAGCAGCTTTAATGAAAAACTGTTTTTT. It codes for CASSFNEKLFF.

A single count supports this clone. The chain recombines TRBV27 with TRBJ2-7, with TRBD1 matching 7 bases. The trim removed 0 bases at V and 3 bases at J, leaving 5 bases unmatched. The CDR3 extends over 15 amino acids. Germline V gives CDR1 MNHEY, CDR2 SMNVEV (reference sequence). The CDR3 sequence: CASSLSGGGFYEQYF. The CDR3 region has the DNA TGTGCCAGCAGTTTATCAGGGGGCGGATTCTACGAGCAGTACTTC.

This clone was detected only once. The chain recombines TRBV7-9 with TRBJ2-1; 9 nucleotides line up with TRBD2. The CDR3 is 16 residues long. The germline V gene has CDR1 SEHNR and CDR2 FQNEAQ (reference sequence). The V and J ends lost 11 bases and 5 bases, in that order; junction bases with no gene match: 16. CDR3 coding DNA: TGTGCCTCCTGCCCGACTAGCGGAAAATCACACAATGAGCAGTTCTTC. Its translation: CASCPTSGKSHNEQFF.

This chain connects TRBV7-2 to TRBJ2-5, with D possibly TRBD2 on 6 matching bases. This CDR3 contains 15 residues. V was cut by 8 bases and J by 0 bases, with 16 bases left in between. CDR1 is SGHTA and CDR2 is FQGNSA in the germline V gene. The DNA of the CDR3 is TGTGCCAGCTCGCCGGCGAGCGGGTACCAAGAGACCCAGTACTTC. Its translation: CASSPASGYQETQYF.

The CDR3 DNA is TGTGCCAGCAGCCCACCAACTAGCGGGGTGTACAATGAGCAGTTCTTC. Translating it yields CASSPPTSGVYNEQFF. The gene calls are TRBV9 and TRBJ2-1; TRBD2 aligns across 10 bases. The CDR3 totals 16 residues. With 4 bases clipped from V and 4 bases from J, the junction kept 8 bases outside the gene matches. Germline assignment: CDR1 SGDLS and CDR2 YYNGEE.